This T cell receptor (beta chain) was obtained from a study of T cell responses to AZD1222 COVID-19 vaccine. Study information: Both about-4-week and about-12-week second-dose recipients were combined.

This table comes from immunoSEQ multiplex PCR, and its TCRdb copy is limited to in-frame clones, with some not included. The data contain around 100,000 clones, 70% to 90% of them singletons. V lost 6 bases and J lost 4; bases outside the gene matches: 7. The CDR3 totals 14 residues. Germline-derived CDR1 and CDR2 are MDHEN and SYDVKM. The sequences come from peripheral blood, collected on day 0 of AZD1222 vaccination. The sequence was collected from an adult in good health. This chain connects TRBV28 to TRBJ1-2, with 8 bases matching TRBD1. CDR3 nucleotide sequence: TGTGCCAGCAGGACCCCCGGGACAGGCTATGGCTACACCTTC. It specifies CASRTPGTGYGYTF.